This T cell receptor (beta chain) originates from a study of breast tumors, draining lymph nodes, adjacent tissues. One entry per CDR3 protein, called by TCRdb with MiXCR from the multiplex PCR reads. The profile shows about 200,000 distinct CDR3 sequences, approximately 33% of them singletons. General study points: Most tumor T cells seemingly derive from lymph node, then expand in tumor. Tumors had less TCR diversity than lymph nodes, more than nontumor tissue.

This clonotype came up many times. Its antigen remains unidentified. The lymph nodes were axillary draining lymph nodes from breast cancer patients. Trimming removed 5 bases from V and 1 base from J, with 8 bases in between. There are 13 residues in the CDR3. Germline loops: CDR1 SGHTA, CDR2 FQGNSA. What was sequenced was axillary lymph node tissue. The V call is TRBV7-2, the J call TRBJ1-1; D gene ambiguous. The clonotype originates from a female donor with breast cancer. Some clones in this sample may be carry-over from other donors' samples. The CDR3 sequence: CASSIRGNTEAFF. The DNA for the CDR3 is TGTGCCAGCAGCATTAGAGGGAACACTGAAGCTTTCTTT. The full variable domain, its missing parts supplied by reference TRBV7-2 and TRBJ1-1, is GAGVSQSPSNKVTEKGKDVELRCDPISGHTALYWYRQSLGQGLEFLIYFQGNSAPDKSGLPSDRFSAERTGGSVSTLTIQRTQQEDSAVYLCASSIRGNTEAFFGQGTRLTVV.